This is a list of T cell receptor beta chains from one sample in a study of T cells after yellow fever vaccination. TCRdb ran MiXCR on the 5' RACE reads and lists one entry per CDR3 protein. The sample holds about 30,000 distinct CDR3 sequences, around 4.3% seen once. This specimen was CD8+ T cells sorted from PBMCs, taken 5 days after the yellow fever booster vaccination. The receptors stem from a man aged 25 to 40 who received the YFV17D yellow fever vaccine. CDR3s include the opening cysteine and the closing phenylalanine or tryptophan. Fields, in order: D gene, clone size, V gene, CDR3 length, J gene, CDR3 protein, CDR3 DNA. D genes are given only for firm matches. Clone sizes are given selectively: once, few, many, or a class where the clone is expanded.

>TRBD1|many|TRBV12-3/TRBV12-4|19|TRBJ1-2
CASSSPNTLDRGLIDGYTF
TGTGCCAGCAGTTCCCCCAACACCCTAGACAGGGGGCTTATCGATGGCTACACCTTC
>TRBD2|many|TRBV4-2|15|TRBJ2-7
CASSQGTSPNYEQYF
TGTGCCAGCAGCCAAGGGACTAGCCCAAACTACGAGCAGTACTTC
>NA|many|TRBV13|14|TRBJ2-5
CASSLKAHEETQYF
TGTGCCAGCAGCTTAAAAGCGCACGAAGAGACCCAGTACTTC
>NA|many|TRBV2|12|TRBJ1-2
CASLSFGEGYTF
TGTGCCAGCTTGTCCTTCGGGGAGGGCTACACCTTC
>TRBD2|many|TRBV7-2|15|TRBJ2-3
CASSPGTTSTDTQYF
TGTGCCAGCAGCCCCGGGACTACTAGCACAGATACGCAGTATTTT
>NA|NA|TRBV10-3|9|TRBJ1-1
CAISTEAFF
TGTGCCATCAGCACTGAAGCTTTCTTT
>TRBD2|many|TRBV5-1|16|TRBJ2-2
CASRNPGLAGEGELFF
TGCGCCAGCAGAAATCCGGGACTAGCGGGAGAAGGGGAGCTGTTTTTT
>TRBD2|many|TRBV20-1|17|TRBJ2-5
CSARDFSSGRDQETQYF
TGCAGTGCTAGAGATTTTTCCAGCGGGAGGGACCAAGAGACCCAGTACTTC
>NA|many|TRBV7-9|16|TRBJ1-3
CASSLGARVAGNTIYF
TGTGCCAGCAGCTTAGGGGCAAGGGTCGCTGGAAACACCATATATTTT
>NA|many|TRBV12-3/TRBV12-4|15|TRBJ2-7
CASSLAGGDSYEQYF
TGTGCCAGCAGTTTAGCGGGAGGCGACTCCTACGAGCAGTACTTC
>NA|medium-sized|TRBV12-3/TRBV12-4|11|TRBJ2-2
CASSGTGELFF
TGTGCCAGCAGTGGAACCGGGGAGCTGTTTTTT
>NA|many|TRBV4-1|14|TRBJ1-2
CASSQSVANYGYTF
TGCGCCAGCAGCCAGTCAGTAGCTAACTATGGCTACACCTTC
>NA|many|TRBV28|14|TRBJ2-5
CASSTGSLQETQYF
TGTGCCAGCAGTACGGGGTCCCTTCAAGAGACCCAGTACTTC
>NA|NA|TRBV3-1|16|TRBJ1-2
CATTQELREMDYGYTF
TGTGCCACCACCCAAGAACTAAGGGAGATGGACTATGGCTACACCTTC
>TRBD1|many|TRBV20-1|14|TRBJ1-5
CSATDREINQPQHF
TGCAGTGCTACAGACAGGGAAATCAATCAGCCCCAGCATTTT
>NA|many|TRBV2|12|TRBJ2-1
CAILQGVNEQFF
TGTGCCATACTACAGGGCGTCAATGAGCAGTTCTTC
>TRBD2|many|TRBV18|11|TRBJ2-1
CASREGTSTFF
TGTGCCAGCCGGGAAGGGACTAGCACGTTCTTC
>TRBD2|many|TRBV5-1|17|TRBJ2-1
CASSLAGTSGLYNEQFF
TGCGCCAGCAGCTTGGCCGGGACTAGCGGGCTTTACAATGAGCAGTTCTTC
>TRBD1|many|TRBV19|14|TRBJ2-7
CASSIGTGGYEQYF
TGTGCCAGTAGTATCGGGACAGGAGGCTACGAGCAGTACTTC
>TRBD2|many|TRBV12-3/TRBV12-4|15|TRBJ2-1
CASSGREGSYNEQFF
TGTGCCAGCAGTGGGCGGGAGGGCTCCTACAATGAGCAGTTCTTC
>NA|many|TRBV7-2|17|TRBJ2-1
CASSKSFGTRNYNEQFF
TGTGCCAGCAGCAAATCTTTCGGGACTCGAAACTACAATGAGCAGTTCTTC
>TRBD2|many|TRBV19|19|TRBJ2-5
CASSLETSGRAVVRETQYF
TGTGCCAGTAGTCTGGAGACTAGCGGGAGGGCCGTTGTAAGAGAGACCCAGTACTTC
>NA|many|TRBV1|14|TRBJ2-7
CTSSQGASIYEQYF
TGCACCAGCAGCCAAGGGGCTAGCATCTACGAGCAGTACTTC
>TRBD2|many|TRBV4-1|17|TRBJ2-1
CASSPSPPSGNMPEQFF
TGCGCCAGCAGCCCCTCTCCCCCTAGCGGGAACATGCCAGAGCAGTTCTTC
>NA|many|TRBV5-1|13|TRBJ2-1
CASSLSAIDEQFF
TGCGCCAGCAGCTTGTCCGCGATCGATGAGCAGTTCTTC
>TRBD2|many|TRBV20-1|14|TRBJ2-2
CSASAGENTGELFF
TGCAGTGCTAGTGCGGGGGAGAACACCGGGGAGCTGTTTTTT
>NA|many|TRBV6-1|16|TRBJ1-5
CASTRTPWDGNQPQHF
TGTGCCAGCACCCGGACTCCCTGGGATGGCAATCAGCCCCAGCATTTT
>NA|few|TRBV7-5|18|TRBJ2-1
CISVPEAWREGWCNEQFF
NA
>NA|many|TRBV20-1|16|TRBJ2-3
CSARERAGAITDTQYF
TGCAGTGCTAGAGAGCGGGCGGGGGCGATCACAGATACGCAGTATTTT
>NA|many|TRBV20-1|13|TRBJ2-7
CSARGDQTYEQYF
TGCAGTGCTAGAGGGGACCAGACCTACGAGCAGTACTTC
>TRBD2|many|TRBV20-1|17|TRBJ2-5
CSARDLASGRGRETQYF
TGCAGTGCTAGAGATCTGGCTAGCGGGAGGGGTAGAGAGACCCAGTACTTC